This T cell receptor (beta chain) came from a study of patients and donors after allogeneic stem cell transplantation. Germline CDR1 and CDR2: LNHDA and SQIVND (reference sequence). The CDR3 is made up of 15 amino acids. The V gene lost 3 bases and the J gene lost 3 bases, with 14 bases spanning the gap. TCRdb analysed the RT-PCR reads with MiXCR anew, one entry per CDR3 protein. Among fewer than 250,000 distinct CDR3 sequences listed, 12% to 15% were seen once. The receptor's source is a human donor who was either an allogeneic HSCT recipient or a stem cell or donor lymphocyte infusion donor (not recorded which). It is not recorded whose cells these are; they may come from a transplant donor. Sequenced sample: blood, either unsorted or a sorted T cell fraction (not recorded which). This chain uses TRBV19 with TRBJ1-2; no definite D call. CDR3 coding DNA: TGTGCCAGTAGTATCGAGTCCGGGTGGGACTATGGCTACACCTTC. Protein: CASSIESGWDYGYTF.